This TCR beta chain is drawn from a study of T-cell memory formation after mild COVID-19. On the study more broadly: Clusters were largely donor specific. Findings and caveats of the study: Unconfirmed was the SARS-CoV-2 specificity of second-wave clones that peaked on day 37. CD4+ contracting clones were mainly CM and EM; CD8+ ones, EMRA. Cross-reactive memory seemingly joined, as some responding clones were found in pre-infection memory.

With 2 bases clipped from V and 4 bases from J, the junction kept 3 bases outside the gene matches. The germline CDR1 and CDR2 sequences are SGHRS and YFSETQ. This CDR3 spans 17 amino acids. Using its own MiXCR run on the 5' RACE reads, TCRdb lists one record per CDR3 protein. This table holds roughly 510,000 distinct CDR3 sequences, 17% found once. Only a few counts were recorded for this clonotype. Antigen: not known. The sequencing input was PBMCs or a T cell subset sorted from them (not recorded which). This sequence originates from an adult woman who had mild COVID-19 (a few samples of this study predate the infection). Cell type and time point are not known. This chain connects TRBV5-1 to TRBJ2-2; 15 bases fit TRBD2. This CDR3 is CASSFWTSGRATGELFF. CDR3 nucleotides: TGCGCCAGCAGCTTTTGGACTAGCGGGAGGGCCACCGGGGAGCTGTTTTTT.